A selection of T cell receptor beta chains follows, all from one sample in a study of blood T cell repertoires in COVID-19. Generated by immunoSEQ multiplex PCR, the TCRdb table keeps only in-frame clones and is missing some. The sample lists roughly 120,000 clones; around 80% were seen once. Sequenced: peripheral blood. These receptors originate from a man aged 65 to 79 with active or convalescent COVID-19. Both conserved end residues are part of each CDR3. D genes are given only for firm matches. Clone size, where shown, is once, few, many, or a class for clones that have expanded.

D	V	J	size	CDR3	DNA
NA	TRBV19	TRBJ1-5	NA	CASSTMTARGNQPQHF	TGTGCCAGTAGTACAATGACAGCCCGGGGCAATCAGCCCCAGCATTTT
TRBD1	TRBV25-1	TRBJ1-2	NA	CASAITGGYGYTF	TGTGCCAGCGCCATAACAGGGGGCTATGGCTACACCTTC
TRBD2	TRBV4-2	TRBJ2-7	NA	CASSQEDSGIGSYEQYF	TGTGCCAGCAGCCAAGAAGATAGCGGGATCGGGTCCTACGAGCAGTACTTC
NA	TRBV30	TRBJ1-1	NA	CAWSVREEAFF	TGTGCCTGGAGTGTACGGGAAGAAGCTTTCTTT
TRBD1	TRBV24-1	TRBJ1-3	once	CATSDPTPGTGGSGNTIYF	TGTGCCACCAGTGACCCTACCCCCGGGACAGGAGGCTCTGGAAACACCATATATTTT
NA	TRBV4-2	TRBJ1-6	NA	CASSQDRQANNSPLHF	TGTGCCAGCAGCCAAGACCGACAGGCCAATAATTCACCCCTCCACTTT
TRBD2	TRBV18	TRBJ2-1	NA	CASVRLADFNEQFF	TGTGCCAGCGTGAGACTAGCGGACTTTAATGAGCAGTTCTTC
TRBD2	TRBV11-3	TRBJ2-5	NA	CASTPSAGGSETQYF	TGTGCCAGCACCCCCTCGGCGGGAGGCTCGGAGACCCAGTACTTC
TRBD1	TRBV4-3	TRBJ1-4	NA	CASSQDRGRGEKLFF	TGCGCCAGCAGCCAAGACAGGGGGCGGGGTGAAAAACTGTTTTTT
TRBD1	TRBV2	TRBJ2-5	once	CASSGGQGSETQYF	TGTGCCAGCAGTGGCGGACAGGGGTCAGAGACCCAGTACTTC
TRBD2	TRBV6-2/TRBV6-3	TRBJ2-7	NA	CASSYASGAYYEQYF	TGTGCCAGCAGTTACGCTAGCGGGGCATACTACGAGCAGTACTTC
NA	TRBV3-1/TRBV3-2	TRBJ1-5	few	CASSQEGSSGNQPQHF	TGTGCCAGCAGCCAAGAGGGCAGTTCGGGCAATCAGCCCCAGCATTTT
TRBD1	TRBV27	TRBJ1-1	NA	CATQKGGRGLLNTEAFF	TGTGCCACCCAAAAAGGGGGAAGGGGGCTGTTGAACACTGAAGCTTTCTTT
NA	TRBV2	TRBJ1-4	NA	CASKSGDENEKLFF	TGTGCCAGCAAATCGGGGGACGAGAATGAAAAACTGTTTTTT
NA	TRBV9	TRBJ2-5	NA	CASSVTPGSKGETQYF	TGTGCCAGCAGCGTAACACCAGGGTCCAAGGGGGAGACCCAGTACTTC
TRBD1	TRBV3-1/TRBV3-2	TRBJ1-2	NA	CASSQGTGGLNYGYTF	TGTGCCAGCAGCCAAGGGACAGGGGGCTTAAACTATGGCTACACCTTC
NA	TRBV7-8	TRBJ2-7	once	CATLPTRTAMGYEQYF	TGTGCCACACTACCAACAAGGACAGCAATGGGTTACGAGCAGTACTTC
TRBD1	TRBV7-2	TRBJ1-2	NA	CASSPGTANYGYTF	TGTGCCAGCAGCCCCGGGACAGCTAACTATGGCTACACCTTC
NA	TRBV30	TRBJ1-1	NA	CAWSVGGNTEAFF	TGTGCCTGGAGTGTAGGGGGGAACACTGAAGCTTTCTTT
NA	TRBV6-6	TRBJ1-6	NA	CASSSWQYNSPLHF	TGTGCCAGCAGTTCTTGGCAATATAATTCACCCCTCCACTTT
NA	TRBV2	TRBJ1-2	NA	CASSERGRKNYGYTF	TGTGCCAGCAGTGAAAGGGGCAGGAAAAACTATGGCTACACCTTC
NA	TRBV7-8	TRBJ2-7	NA	CASSLVTGRGYSDF	TGTGCCAGCAGCTTAGTGACAGGTCGCGGATATAGTGACTTC
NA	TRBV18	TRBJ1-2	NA	CASSPREGTYGYTF	TGTGCCAGCTCACCAAGGGAGGGTACCTATGGCTACACCTTC
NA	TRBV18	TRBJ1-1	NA	CASSPSLGAFF	TGTGCCAGCTCACCTTCCCTCGGGGCTTTCTTT
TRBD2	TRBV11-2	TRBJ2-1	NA	CASRLWEGVHEQFF	TGTGCCAGCAGATTGTGGGAGGGTGTCCATGAGCAGTTCTTC
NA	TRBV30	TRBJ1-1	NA	CAWNDRGEAFF	TGTGCCTGGAATGATAGGGGTGAAGCTTTCTTT
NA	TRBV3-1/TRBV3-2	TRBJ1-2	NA	CASSQRREGRTGYTF	TGTGCCAGCAGCCAAAGGCGGGAGGGAAGGACCGGCTACACCTTC
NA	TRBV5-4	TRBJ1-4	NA	CASSLRGSGEKLFF	TGTGCCAGCAGCTTACGGGGTAGTGGTGAAAAACTGTTTTTT
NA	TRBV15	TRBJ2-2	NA	CATSTNTGELFF	TGTGCCACCAGTACGAACACCGGGGAGCTGTTTTTT
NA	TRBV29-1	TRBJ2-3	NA	CSVEGQKADTQYF	TGCAGCGTTGAGGGGCAAAAGGCAGATACGCAGTATTTT
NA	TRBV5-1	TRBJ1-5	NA	CASSPDSRNQPQHF	TGCGCCAGCAGCCCGGACAGCCGCAATCAGCCCCAGCATTTT
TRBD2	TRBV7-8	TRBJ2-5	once	CASSANAGVVVETQYF	TGTGCCAGCAGCGCCAACGCGGGGGTTGTTGTAGAGACCCAGTACTTC
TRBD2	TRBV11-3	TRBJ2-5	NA	CASSLVVTSGGRETQYF	TGTGCCAGCAGCTTAGTTGTGACTAGCGGGGGACGTGAGACCCAGTACTTC
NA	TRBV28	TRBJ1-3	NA	CASSPPRGGNTIYF	TGTGCCAGCAGTCCGCCCCGGGGTGGAAACACCATATATTTT
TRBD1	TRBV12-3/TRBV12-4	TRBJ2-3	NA	CASSQGAGDTQYF	TGTGCCAGCAGCCAGGGGGCCGGAGATACGCAGTATTTT
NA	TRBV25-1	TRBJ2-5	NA	CASTTGYQETQYF	TGTGCCAGCACAACAGGGTACCAAGAGACCCAGTACTTC
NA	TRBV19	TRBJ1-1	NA	CASSPGQSNTEAFF	TGTGCCAGTAGCCCCGGACAGTCGAACACTGAAGCTTTCTTT
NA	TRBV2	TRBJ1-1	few	CASSVGGNTEAFF	TGTGCCAGCAGTGTGGGGGGTAACACTGAAGCTTTCTTT
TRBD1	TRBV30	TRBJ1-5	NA	CAWSARGDLNQPQHF	TGTGCCTGGAGTGCCAGGGGGGACCTTAATCAGCCCCAGCATTTT
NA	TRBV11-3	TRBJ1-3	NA	CASSLASLGNTIYF	TGTGCCAGCAGCTTAGCCTCTTTGGGAAACACCATATATTTT
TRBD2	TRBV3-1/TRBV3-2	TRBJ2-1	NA	CASSPLSVGLAGGREQFF	TGTGCCAGCAGCCCCCTTTCAGTAGGGCTAGCGGGGGGGCGGGAGCAGTTCTTC
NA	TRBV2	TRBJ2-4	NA	CASRDSLAKNIQYF	TGTGCCTCCCGTGACAGTCTAGCCAAAAACATTCAGTACTTC
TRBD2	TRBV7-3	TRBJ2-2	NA	CASSLNGGATTGELFF	TGTGCCAGCAGCTTAAACGGGGGGGCTACCACCGGGGAGCTGTTTTTT
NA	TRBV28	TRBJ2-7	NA	CAPPDSGSYEQYF	TGTGCCCCCCCGGACAGCGGCTCCTACGAGCAGTACTTC
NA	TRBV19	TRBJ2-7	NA	CASSIRGGYSYEQYF	TGTGCCAGTAGTATACGGGGTGGTTACTCCTACGAGCAGTACTTC
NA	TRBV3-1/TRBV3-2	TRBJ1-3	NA	CASSQRGSRNTIYF	TGTGCCAGCAGCCAAAGGGGGTCTAGAAACACCATATATTTT
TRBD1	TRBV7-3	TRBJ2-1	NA	CATSGQGGYEQFF	TGTGCCACCTCAGGACAGGGGGGCTATGAGCAGTTCTTC
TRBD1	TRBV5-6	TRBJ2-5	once	CASSLLQRDRGETQYF	TGTGCCAGCAGCCTTCTACAGAGGGACAGGGGGGAGACCCAGTACTTC
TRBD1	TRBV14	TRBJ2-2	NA	CASSQGQGASGELFF	TGTGCCAGCAGCCAAGGCCAGGGGGCTAGCGGGGAGCTGTTTTTT
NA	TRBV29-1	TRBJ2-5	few	CSVGFSSGMGETQYF	TGCAGCGTTGGATTTTCCTCCGGGATGGGAGAGACCCAGTACTTC
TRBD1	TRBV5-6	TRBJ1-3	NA	CASSSAGTANGNTIYF	TGTGCCAGCAGCTCAGCCGGGACAGCGAATGGAAACACCATATATTTT
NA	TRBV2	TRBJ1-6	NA	CASRPLNSPLHF	TGTGCCAGCAGGCCGCTAAATTCACCCCTCCACTTT
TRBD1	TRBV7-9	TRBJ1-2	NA	CASSSIFRLDRGQGYGYTF	TGTGCCAGCAGCTCCATCTTCAGGCTGGACAGGGGGCAGGGATATGGCTACACCTTC
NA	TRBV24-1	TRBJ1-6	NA	CATPNRDFSNSPLHF	TGTGCCACCCCCAATAGGGACTTCTCGAATTCACCCCTCCACTTT
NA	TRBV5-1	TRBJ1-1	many	CASSTDLQGNAEAFF	TGCGCCAGCAGCACCGACCTTCAGGGGAACGCTGAAGCTTTCTTT